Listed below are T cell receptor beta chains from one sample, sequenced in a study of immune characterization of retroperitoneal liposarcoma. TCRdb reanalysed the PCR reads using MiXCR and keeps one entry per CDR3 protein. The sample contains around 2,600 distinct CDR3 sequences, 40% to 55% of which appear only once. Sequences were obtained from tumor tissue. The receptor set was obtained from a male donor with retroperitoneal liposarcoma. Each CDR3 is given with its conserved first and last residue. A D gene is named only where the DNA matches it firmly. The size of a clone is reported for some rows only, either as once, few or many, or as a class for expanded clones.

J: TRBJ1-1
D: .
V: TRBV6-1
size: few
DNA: TGTGCCAGCAGTGAACTGCCGGCTCTGAACACTGAAGCTTTCTTT
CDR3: CASSELPALNTEAFF

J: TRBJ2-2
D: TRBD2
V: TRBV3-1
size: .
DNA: TGTGCCAGCAGCCTGGGACTAGCGGGGTCGAACACCGGGGAGCTGTTTTTT
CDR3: CASSLGLAGSNTGELFF

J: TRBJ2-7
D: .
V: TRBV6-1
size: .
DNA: TGTGCCAGCAGTCTACTCAGACAGGACTCCTACGAGCAGTACTTC
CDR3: CASSLLRQDSYEQYF

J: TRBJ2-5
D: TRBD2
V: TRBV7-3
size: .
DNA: TGTGCCAGCAGCTCAGGGACTAGCGTAGCCCAAGAGACCCAGTACTTC
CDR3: CASSSGTSVAQETQYF

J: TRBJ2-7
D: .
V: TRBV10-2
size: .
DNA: TGCGCCAGCAGGGAGCCTAACGGACTGGCCGATACTGGGCTCATGGGCGAGCAGTACTTC
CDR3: CASREPNGLADTGLMGEQYF

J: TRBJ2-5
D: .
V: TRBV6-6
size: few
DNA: TGTGCCAGCAGTTACTCTATCAGTAGCGGAGGCGATGAGCAGTACTTC
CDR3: CASSYSISSGGDEQYF

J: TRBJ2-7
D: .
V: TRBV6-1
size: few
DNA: TGTGCCAGCCGCCGTTGGGACGGGGGCGAGCAGTACTTC
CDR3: CASRRWDGGEQYF

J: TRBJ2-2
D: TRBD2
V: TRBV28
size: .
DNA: TGTGCCAGCAGTTCACGGTGGGAGGGCGGGGAGCTGTTTTTT
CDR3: CASSSRWEGGELFF

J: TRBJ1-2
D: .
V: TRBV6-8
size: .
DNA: TGTGCCAGCAGTGCCGACAGCTTCTATGGCTACACCTTC
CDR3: CASSADSFYGYTF

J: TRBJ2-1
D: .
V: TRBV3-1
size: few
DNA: TGTGCCAGCAGTTACTACTCGGGTAGTGGAAATGAGCAGTTCTTC
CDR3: CASSYYSGSGNEQFF

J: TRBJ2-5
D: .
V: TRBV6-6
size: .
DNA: TGTGCCAGCAGTTACTCCTTCCGGGAGAGGGGGGAGACCCAGTACTTC
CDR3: CASSYSFRERGETQYF

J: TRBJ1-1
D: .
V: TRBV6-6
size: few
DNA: TGTGCCAGCAGTTACTCTGGGGAGAACACTGAAGCTTTCTTT
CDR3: CASSYSGENTEAFF

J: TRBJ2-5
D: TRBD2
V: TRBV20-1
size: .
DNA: TGCAGTGCTAGCCAAACTAGCGGGAGAAAGACCCAGTACTTC
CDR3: CSASQTSGRKTQYF

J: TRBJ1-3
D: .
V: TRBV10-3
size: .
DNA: TGTGCCATCAGGTCCACGACGGGCACCATATATTTT
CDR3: CAIRSTTGTIYF

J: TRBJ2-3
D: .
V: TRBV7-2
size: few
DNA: TGTGCCAGCACTAGCACAGATACGCAGTATTTT
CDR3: CASTSTDTQYF

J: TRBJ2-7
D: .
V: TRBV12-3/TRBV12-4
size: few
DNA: TGTGCCAGCAGTTGGATGTCAGGGGTGTACGAGCAGTACTTC
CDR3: CASSWMSGVYEQYF

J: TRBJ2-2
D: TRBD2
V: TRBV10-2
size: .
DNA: TGCGCCAGCAGACCTAGCGGGAGAATGACCGGGGAGCTGTTTTTT
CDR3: CASRPSGRMTGELFF